This TCR beta chain was obtained from a study of a mutant IDH1 vaccine in newly diagnosed glioma. Turning to the study itself: In some groups vaccination began 4-6 weeks post-radiotherapy; others received it with temozolomide.

Per the germline V gene, CDR1 is SGHRS and CDR2 is YFSETQ. Unmatched junction bases numbered 10, after V lost 5 bases and J lost 6 bases. The CDR3 is made up of 16 amino acids. The repertoire was sequenced with immunoSEQ multiplex PCR; TCRdb's copy has only in-frame clones and lacks some. The profile covers about 44,000 clones, with 81% appearing a single time and about 4.5% taken by the ten largest. In regard to this clone: Its cognate antigen is unknown.

The time point was: week 35, safety follow-up. Vaccine doses each comprised 300 ug of mutant IDH1 20-mer peptide, with topical imiquimod. This sequence was found in a middle-aged woman with glioma. Some clones in this sample may be carry-over from other donors' samples. Sequences were derived from PBMCs, sampled from a glioma patient whose treatment included an IDH1 peptide vaccine. V gene TRBV5-1 combines with J gene TRBJ2-1; 11 positions match TRBD2. The CDR3 loop is CASSLTSGSLGNEQFF. CDR3 sequence (DNA): TGCGCCAGCAGTCTAACTAGCGGGAGTCTGGGCAATGAGCAGTTCTTC.